The following is a T cell receptor beta chain sequence with its context. What it binds is not known. This sample is drawn from a study of Ad26.COV2.S vaccination and SARS-CoV-2 variants. Study-wide context: Once or twice, 56 days apart, Ad26.COV2.S was delivered intramuscularly. Study-wide results and caveats: Possibly, TCR breadth and depth analyses underestimated total T cell responses.

Treatment specified: some 19 received Ad26.COV2.S at low or high dose, single or two shots; roughly 5 received placebo; per-sample allocation not given. Specimens were obtained on day 63 following the first vaccine or placebo injection. This table comes from immunoSEQ multiplex PCR, and its TCRdb copy is limited to in-frame clones, with some not included. The table lists some 320,000 clones, just under 85% of them singletons. CDR3 length equals 14 residues. Trimming left V 0 bases short and J 5 bases short, with 11 bases between. CDR1 is SGHRS and CDR2 is YFSETQ in the germline V gene. The sequencing here drew on peripheral blood, taken in a trial of Ad26.COV2.S vaccine versus placebo. The V call is TRBV5-1, the J call TRBJ2-5, with D tentatively TRBD1 (5 bases). The clonotype originates from a person between 18 and 65 years old who received the Ad26.COV2.S COVID-19 vaccine or a placebo. The CDR3 loop reads CASSLALAGETQYF. The CDR3 nucleotides are TGCGCCAGCAGCTTGGCCTTAGCAGGGGAGACCCAGTACTTC.